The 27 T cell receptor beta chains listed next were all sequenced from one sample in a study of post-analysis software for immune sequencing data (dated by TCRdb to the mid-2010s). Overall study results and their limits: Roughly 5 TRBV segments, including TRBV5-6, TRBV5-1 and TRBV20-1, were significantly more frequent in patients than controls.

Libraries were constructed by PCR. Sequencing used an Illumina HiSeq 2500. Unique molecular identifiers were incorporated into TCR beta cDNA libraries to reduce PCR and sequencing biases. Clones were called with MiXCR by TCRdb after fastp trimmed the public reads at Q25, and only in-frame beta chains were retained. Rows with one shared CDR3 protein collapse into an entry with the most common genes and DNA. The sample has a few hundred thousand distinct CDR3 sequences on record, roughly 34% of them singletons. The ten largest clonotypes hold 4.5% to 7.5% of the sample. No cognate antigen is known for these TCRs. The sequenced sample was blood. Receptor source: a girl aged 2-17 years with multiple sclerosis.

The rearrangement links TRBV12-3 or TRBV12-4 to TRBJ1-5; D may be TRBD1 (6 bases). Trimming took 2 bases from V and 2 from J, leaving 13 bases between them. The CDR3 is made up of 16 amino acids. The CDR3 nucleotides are TGTGCCAGCAGTTTATGGCAGGGGTTAGGCAATCAGCCCCAGCATTTT. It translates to CASSLWQGLGNQPQHF.

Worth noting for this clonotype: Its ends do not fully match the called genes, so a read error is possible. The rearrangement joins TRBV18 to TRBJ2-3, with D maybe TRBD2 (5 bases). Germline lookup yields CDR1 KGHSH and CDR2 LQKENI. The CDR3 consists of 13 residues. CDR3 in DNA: TGTGCCAGCTCACCAATCTTGGACTCGGCCGCCCTTTTT. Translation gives CASSPILDSAALF.

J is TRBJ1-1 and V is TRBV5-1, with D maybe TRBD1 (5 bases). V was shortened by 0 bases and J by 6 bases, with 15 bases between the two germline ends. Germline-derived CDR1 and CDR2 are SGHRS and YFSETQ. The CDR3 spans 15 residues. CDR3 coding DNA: TGCGCCAGCAGCTTGGTAGACAGCAAAGTACCTGAAGCTTTCTTT. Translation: CASSLVDSKVPEAFF.

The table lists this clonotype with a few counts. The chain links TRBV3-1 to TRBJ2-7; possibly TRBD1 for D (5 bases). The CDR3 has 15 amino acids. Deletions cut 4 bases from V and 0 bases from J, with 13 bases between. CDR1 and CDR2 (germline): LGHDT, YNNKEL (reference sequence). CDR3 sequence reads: CASSPEGVPSYEQYF. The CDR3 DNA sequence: TGTGCCAGCAGCCCCGAAGGGGTCCCCTCCTACGAGCAGTACTTC.

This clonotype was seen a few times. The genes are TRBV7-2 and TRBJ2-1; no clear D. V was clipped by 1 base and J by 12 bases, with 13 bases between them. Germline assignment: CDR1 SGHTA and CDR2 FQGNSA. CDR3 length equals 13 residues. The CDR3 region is CASSLEGATGQFF. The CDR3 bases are TGTGCCAGCAGCTTAGAGGGTGCAACGGGGCAGTTCTTC.

CDR3 amino acids: CASSAEIRSYGYTF. CDR3 bases: TGTGCCAGCAGTGCGGAGATTCGGTCCTATGGCTACACCTTC. The V and J genes are TRBV2 and TRBJ1-2; D uncertain. The V end lost 4 bases, the J end lost 4 bases, and 13 bases lay between the germline ends. Germline lookup yields CDR1 SNHLY and CDR2 FYNNEI. The CDR3 is 14 amino acids.

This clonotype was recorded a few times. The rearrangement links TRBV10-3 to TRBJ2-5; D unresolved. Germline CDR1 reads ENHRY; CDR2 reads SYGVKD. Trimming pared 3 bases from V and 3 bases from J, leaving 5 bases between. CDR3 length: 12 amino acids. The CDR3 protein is CAISDAEETQYF. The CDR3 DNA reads TGTGCCATCAGTGACGCCGAAGAGACCCAGTACTTC.

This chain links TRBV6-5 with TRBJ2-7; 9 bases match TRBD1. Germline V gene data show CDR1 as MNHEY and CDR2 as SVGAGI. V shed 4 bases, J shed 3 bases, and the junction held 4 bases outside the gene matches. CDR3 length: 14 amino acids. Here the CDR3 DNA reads TGTGCCAGCAGTTCGGACAGGGGCCGCTACGAGCAGTACTTC. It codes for CASSSDRGRYEQYF.

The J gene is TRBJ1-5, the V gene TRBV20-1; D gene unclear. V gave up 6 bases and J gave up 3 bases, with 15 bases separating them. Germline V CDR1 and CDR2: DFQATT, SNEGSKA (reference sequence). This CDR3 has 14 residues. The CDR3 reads CSAFLNSLNQPQHF. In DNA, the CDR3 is TGCAGTGCCTTCCTTAACAGTCTCAATCAGCCCCAGCATTTT.

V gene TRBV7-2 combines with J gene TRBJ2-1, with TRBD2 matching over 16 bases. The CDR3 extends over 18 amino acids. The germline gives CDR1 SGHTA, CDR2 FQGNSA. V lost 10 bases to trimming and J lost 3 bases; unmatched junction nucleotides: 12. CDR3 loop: CANRAGTSGGGFYNEQFF. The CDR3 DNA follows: TGTGCCAACAGGGCCGGGACTAGCGGGGGGGGCTTCTACAATGAGCAGTTCTTC.

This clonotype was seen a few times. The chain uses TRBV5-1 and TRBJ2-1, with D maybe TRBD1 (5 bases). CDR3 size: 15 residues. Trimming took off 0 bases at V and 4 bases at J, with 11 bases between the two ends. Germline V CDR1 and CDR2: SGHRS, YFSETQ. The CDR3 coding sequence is TGCGCCAGCAGCTTGGAGGGGCCCCCGTACAATGAGCAGTTCTTC. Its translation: CASSLEGPPYNEQFF.

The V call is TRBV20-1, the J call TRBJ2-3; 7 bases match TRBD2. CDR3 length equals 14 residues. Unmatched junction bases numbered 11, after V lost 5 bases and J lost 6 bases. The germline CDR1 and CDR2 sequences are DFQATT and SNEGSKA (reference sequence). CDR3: CSASQSGASDTQYF. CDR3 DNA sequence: TGCAGTGCTTCACAAAGCGGGGCTAGCGATACGCAGTATTTT.

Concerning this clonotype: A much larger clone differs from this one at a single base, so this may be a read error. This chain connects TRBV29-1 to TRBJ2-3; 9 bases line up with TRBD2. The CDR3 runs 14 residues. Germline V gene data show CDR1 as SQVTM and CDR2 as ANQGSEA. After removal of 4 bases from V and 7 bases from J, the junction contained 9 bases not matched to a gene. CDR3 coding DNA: TGCAGCGTTGGCTGGCGGGGGGGCATGAATACGCAGTATTTT. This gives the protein CSVGWRGGMNTQYF.

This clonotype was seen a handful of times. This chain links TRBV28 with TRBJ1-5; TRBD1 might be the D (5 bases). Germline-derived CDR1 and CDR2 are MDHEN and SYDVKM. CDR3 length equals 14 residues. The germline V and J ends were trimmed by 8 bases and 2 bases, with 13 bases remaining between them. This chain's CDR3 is CASDDPGGNQPQHF. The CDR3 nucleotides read TGTGCCAGCGACGATCCGGGGGGCAATCAGCCCCAGCATTTT.

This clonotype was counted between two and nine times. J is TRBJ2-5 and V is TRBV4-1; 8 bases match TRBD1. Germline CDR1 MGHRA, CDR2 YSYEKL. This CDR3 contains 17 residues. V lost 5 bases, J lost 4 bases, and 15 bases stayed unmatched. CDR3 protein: CASSEGPGLQGGETQYF. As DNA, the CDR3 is TGCGCCAGCAGCGAGGGCCCGGGTTTACAGGGGGGAGAGACCCAGTACTTC.

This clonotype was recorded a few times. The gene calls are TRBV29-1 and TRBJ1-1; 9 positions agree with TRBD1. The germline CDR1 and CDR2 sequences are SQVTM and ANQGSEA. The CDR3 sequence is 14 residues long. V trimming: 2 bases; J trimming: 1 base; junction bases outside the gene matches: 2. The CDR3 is CSVEPGQGNTEAFF. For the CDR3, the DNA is TGCAGCGTTGAACCGGGACAGGGGAACACTGAAGCTTTCTTT.

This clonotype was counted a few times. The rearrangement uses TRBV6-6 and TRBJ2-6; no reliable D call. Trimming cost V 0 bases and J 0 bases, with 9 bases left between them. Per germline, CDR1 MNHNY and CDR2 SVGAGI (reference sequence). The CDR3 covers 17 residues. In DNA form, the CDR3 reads TGTGCCAGCAGTTACTCGGCGGAAAGCTCTGGGGCCAACGTCCTGACTTTC. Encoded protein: CASSYSAESSGANVLTF.

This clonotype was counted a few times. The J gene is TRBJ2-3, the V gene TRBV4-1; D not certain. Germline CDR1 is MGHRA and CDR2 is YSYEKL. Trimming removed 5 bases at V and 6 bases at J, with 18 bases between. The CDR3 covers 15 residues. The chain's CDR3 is CASSTVAGVTDTQYF. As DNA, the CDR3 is TGCGCCAGCAGCACAGTCGCTGGGGTCACGGATACGCAGTATTTT.

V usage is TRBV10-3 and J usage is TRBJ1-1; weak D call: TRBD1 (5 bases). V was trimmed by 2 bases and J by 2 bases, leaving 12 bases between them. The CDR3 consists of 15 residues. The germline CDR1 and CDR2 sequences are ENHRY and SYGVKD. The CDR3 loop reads CAISERAGRNTEAFF. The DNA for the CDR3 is TGTGCCATCAGTGAGAGGGCAGGGAGAAACACTGAAGCTTTCTTT.

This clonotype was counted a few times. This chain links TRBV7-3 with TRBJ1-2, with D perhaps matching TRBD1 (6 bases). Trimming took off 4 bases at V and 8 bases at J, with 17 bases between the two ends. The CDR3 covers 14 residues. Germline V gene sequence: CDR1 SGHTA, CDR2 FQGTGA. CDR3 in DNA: TGTGCCAGCAGCTCCGACAGGTCACAAACGGGCTACACCTTC. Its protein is CASSSDRSQTGYTF.

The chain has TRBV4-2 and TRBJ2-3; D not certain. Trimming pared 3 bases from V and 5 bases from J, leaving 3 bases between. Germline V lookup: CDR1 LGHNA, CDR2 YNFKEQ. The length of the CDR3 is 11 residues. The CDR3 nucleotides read TGTGCCAGCAGCCATCTAGATACGCAGTATTTT. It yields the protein CASSHLDTQYF.

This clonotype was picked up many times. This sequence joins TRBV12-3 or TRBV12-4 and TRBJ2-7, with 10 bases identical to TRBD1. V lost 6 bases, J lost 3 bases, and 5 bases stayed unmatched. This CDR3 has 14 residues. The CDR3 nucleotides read TGTGCCAGCAGCAGGGACAGGGGAGACTACGAGCAGTACTTC. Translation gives CASSRDRGDYEQYF.

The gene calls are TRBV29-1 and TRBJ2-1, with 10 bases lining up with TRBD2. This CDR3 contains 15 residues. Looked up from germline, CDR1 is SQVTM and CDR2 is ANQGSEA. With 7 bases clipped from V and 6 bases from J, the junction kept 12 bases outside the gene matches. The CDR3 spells CSGRKRAGGPNEQFF. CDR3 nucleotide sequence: TGCAGCGGCCGGAAACGAGCGGGGGGGCCCAATGAGCAGTTCTTC.

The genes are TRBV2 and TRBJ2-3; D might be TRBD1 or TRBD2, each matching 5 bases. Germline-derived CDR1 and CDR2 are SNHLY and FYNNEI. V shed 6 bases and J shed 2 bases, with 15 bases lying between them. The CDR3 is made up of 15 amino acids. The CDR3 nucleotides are TGTGCCAGCAGACGATGGGACGGGACCACAGATACGCAGTATTTT. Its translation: CASRRWDGTTDTQYF.

CDR3 sequence: CASSPVGTDYGYTF. DNA of the CDR3: TGCGCCAGCAGCCCGGTAGGCACCGACTATGGCTACACCTTC. J is TRBJ1-2 and V is TRBV4-1; no definite D call. The ends were cut back, 4 bases at V and 3 bases at J, with 12 bases in the middle. Per the germline V gene, CDR1 is MGHRA and CDR2 is YSYEKL. The CDR3 totals 14 residues.

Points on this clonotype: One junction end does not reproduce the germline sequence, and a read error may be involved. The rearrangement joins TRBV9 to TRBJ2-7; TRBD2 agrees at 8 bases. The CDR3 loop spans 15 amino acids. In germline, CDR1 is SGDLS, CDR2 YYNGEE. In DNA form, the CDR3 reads TGTGCCAGTAGCGTAAACTCCGGGGGGGCTTACGAGCAGTACTTC. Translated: CASSVNSGGAYEQYF.

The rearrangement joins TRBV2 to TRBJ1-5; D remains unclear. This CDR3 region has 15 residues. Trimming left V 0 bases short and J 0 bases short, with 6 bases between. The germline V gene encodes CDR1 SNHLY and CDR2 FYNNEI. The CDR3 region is CASSEATHSNQPQHF. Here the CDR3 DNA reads TGTGCCAGCAGTGAAGCGACACATAGCAATCAGCCCCAGCATTTT.